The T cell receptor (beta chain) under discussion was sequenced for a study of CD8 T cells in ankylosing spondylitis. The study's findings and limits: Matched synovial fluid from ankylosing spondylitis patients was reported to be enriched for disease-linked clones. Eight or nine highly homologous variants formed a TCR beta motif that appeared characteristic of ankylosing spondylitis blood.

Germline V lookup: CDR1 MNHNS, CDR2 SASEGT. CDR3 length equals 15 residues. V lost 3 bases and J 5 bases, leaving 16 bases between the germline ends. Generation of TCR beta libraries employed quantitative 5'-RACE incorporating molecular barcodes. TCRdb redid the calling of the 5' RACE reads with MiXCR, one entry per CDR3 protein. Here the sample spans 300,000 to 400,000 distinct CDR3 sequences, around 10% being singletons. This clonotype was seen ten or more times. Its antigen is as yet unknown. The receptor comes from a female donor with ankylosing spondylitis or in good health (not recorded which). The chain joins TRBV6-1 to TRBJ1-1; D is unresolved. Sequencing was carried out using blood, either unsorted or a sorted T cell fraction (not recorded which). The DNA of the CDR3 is TGTGCCAGCAGTGATAATATCGGGGTTGGGACTGAAGCTTTCTTT. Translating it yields CASSDNIGVGTEAFF.